The 21 T cell receptor beta chains listed next were all sequenced from one sample in a study of T cells in Graves' hyperthyroidism and ophthalmopathy. Amplification yielded TCR beta CDR3 regions, with RNA transcripts as the source. Initially, a first-round RT-PCR of the TCR CDR3 employed the HTBI primer set. Using its own MiXCR run on the multiplex PCR reads, TCRdb lists one record per CDR3 protein. The table shows around 600,000 distinct CDR3 sequences, with just under 45% occurring only once. The sequencing input was peripheral blood or thyroid tissue (not recorded which). These receptors originate from an adult man with Graves' disease, either hyperthyroidism or ophthalmopathy (not recorded which).

Notes on this clonotype: Given a much more abundant clone one base away, this may be a read error. The chain joins TRBV19 to TRBJ1-3; TRBD1 might be the D (5 bases). The CDR3 contains 14 residues. Germline V gives CDR1 LNHDA, CDR2 SQIVND (reference sequence). In nucleotides, the CDR3 is TGTGCCAGTAGTATGGGGGTCACTGGAGACACCATATATTTT. Protein: CASSMGVTGDTIYF.

This rearrangement joins TRBV25-1 to TRBJ2-5; D gene unclear. V gave up 6 bases and J gave up 5 bases, with 10 bases separating them. The germline V gene encodes CDR1 MGHDK and CDR2 SYGVNS. The CDR3 is made up of 12 amino acids. CDR3 coding DNA: TGTGCCAGCAGGGATATTGGGGAGACCCAGTACTTC. Residues: CASRDIGETQYF.

The sample holds many counts of this clonotype. This chain joins TRBV10-3 and TRBJ1-3, with D maybe TRBD1 (6 bases). The CDR3 consists of 14 residues. The V and J ends lost 10 bases and 1 base respectively, with 14 bases between them. Germline CDR1 reads ENHRY; CDR2 reads SYGVKD. CDR3 DNA: TGTGCCACGGGGAGAGGGGGTTCTGGAAACACCATATATTTT. It encodes CATGRGGSGNTIYF.

This chain connects TRBV20-1 to TRBJ1-5; no definite D call. Per the germline V gene, CDR1 is DFQATT and CDR2 is SNEGSKA (reference sequence). There are 16 residues in the CDR3. With 0 bases removed from V and 2 bases from J, the gap between germline ends came to 14 bases. The DNA of the CDR3 is TGCAGTGCTAGAGATCCGGGGATTGGGCGCAATCAGCCCCAGCATTTT. This gives the protein CSARDPGIGRNQPQHF.

The chain joins TRBV19 to TRBJ1-1, with D maybe TRBD1 (5 bases). Looked up from germline, CDR1 is LNHDA and CDR2 is SQIVND (reference sequence). The ends were cut back, 5 bases at V and 4 bases at J, with 23 bases in the middle. CDR3 length: 17 residues. CDR3 loop: CASSGGQVGTAGTEAFF. Here the CDR3 DNA reads TGTGCCAGTAGTGGTGGGCAGGTAGGGACGGCAGGCACTGAAGCTTTCTTT.

This clonotype was seen a handful of times. CDR3 amino acids: CASTGDRKLFF. The CDR3 nucleotides read TGTGCCAGCACCGGGGACCGAAAACTGTTTTTT. The V gene is TRBV2, the J gene TRBJ1-4, with a possible D match to TRBD1 (5 bases). V was clipped by 7 bases and J by 10 bases, with 10 bases between them. The CDR3 extends over 11 amino acids. The germline gives CDR1 SNHLY, CDR2 FYNNEI.

This chain connects TRBV27 to TRBJ1-6; D gene ambiguous. Germline values: CDR1 MNHEY, CDR2 SMNVEV (reference sequence). V lost 2 bases, J lost 2 bases, and 7 bases lay in between. This CDR3 spans 15 amino acids. The CDR3 here is CASSLLETYNSPLHF. The DNA for the CDR3 is TGTGCCAGCAGTTTACTCGAGACCTATAATTCACCCCTCCACTTT.

V is TRBV20-1 and J is TRBJ2-2, with 9 bases aligning to TRBD2. The DNA matches TRBJ2-3 better at its end, which makes the J call doubtful. Germline values: CDR1 DFQATT, CDR2 SNEGSKA (reference sequence). The CDR3 has 12 residues. The CDR3 sequence is CSAAGGADTQYF. The DNA for the CDR3 is TGCAGTGCGGCGGGAGGGGCAGATACGCAGTATTTT.

The rearrangement links TRBV7-7 to TRBJ1-1; the D gene is possibly TRBD1 (6 bases). CDR1 is SSHAT, CDR2 FNYEAQ, per germline (reference sequence). The CDR3 is made up of 16 amino acids. With 4 bases removed from V and 4 bases from J, the gap between germline ends came to 19 bases. The CDR3: CASSYTGLRGTTEAFF. Written as DNA, the CDR3 is TGTGCCAGCAGCTACACAGGGCTCAGGGGAACCACTGAAGCTTTCTTT.

This clonotype was seen a few times. The J gene is TRBJ1-6, the V gene TRBV7-8, with 7 bases that match TRBD1. J gave up 7 bases and V 5 bases, and 8 bases lay outside the gene matches. The CDR3 consists of 15 residues. Germline V gives CDR1 SGHVS, CDR2 FQNEAQ. DNA for the CDR3: TGTGCCAGCAGCCGTGACAGGGCTAGGAATTCACCCCTCCACTTT. Amino acids: CASSRDRARNSPLHF.

This clonotype appeared once. At one end, the junction sequence differs from germline, possibly due to a read error. This chain connects TRBV7-9 to TRBJ1-2; TRBD1 is a possible D gene (5 bases). The CDR3 is 14 residues long. The germline gives CDR1 SEHNR, CDR2 FQNEAQ (reference sequence). This chain's CDR3 is CAGSFSTAGLGYTF. The CDR3 nucleotides read TGTGCCGGCAGCTTCTCTACCGCAGGGCTCGGCTACACCTTC. The variable domain in full, completed from reference TRBV7-9 and TRBJ1-2, reads DTGVSQNPRHKITKRGQNVTFRCDPISEHNRLYWYRQTLGQGPEFLTYFQNEAQLEKSRLLSDRFSAERPKGSFSTLEIQRTEQGDSAMYLCAGSFSTAGLGYTFGSGTRLTVV.

The V and J genes are TRBV5-6 and TRBJ1-2; D ambiguous. CDR3 length: 14 residues. Trimming pared 4 bases from V and 5 bases from J, leaving 15 bases between. CDR1 SGHDT and CDR2 YYEEEE come from the germline V gene. Here the CDR3 DNA reads TGTGCCAGCAGCCCGGGGAGACTAGCATATGGCTACACCTTC. The encoded protein is CASSPGRLAYGYTF. Combining the CDR3 with reference TRBV5-6 and TRBJ1-2 gives the whole variable domain DAGVTQSPTHLIKTRGQQVTLRCSPKSGHDTVSWYQQALGQGPQFIFQYYEEEERQRGNFPDRFSGHQFPNYSSELNVNALLLGDSALYLCASSPGRLAYGYTFGSGTRLTVV.

This chain connects TRBV19 to TRBJ1-5; D possibly corresponds to TRBD1 (5 bases). V was pared by 1 base and J by 0 bases, with 25 bases between. There are 21 residues in the CDR3. CDR1 and CDR2 (germline): LNHDA, SQIVND (reference sequence). The CDR3 spells CASSIAPRRNRFTHSNQPQHF. The CDR3 region has the DNA TGTGCCAGTAGTATAGCCCCCCGGCGAAACAGGTTCACACATAGCAATCAGCCCCAGCATTTT.

This clonotype was detected many times. This chain connects TRBV20-1 to TRBJ1-6; 7 nucleotides align to TRBD1. CDR1 DFQATT and CDR2 SNEGSKA come from the germline V gene (reference sequence). The length of the CDR3 is 13 residues. J gave up 7 bases and V 6 bases, and 6 bases lay outside the gene matches. The CDR3 DNA reads TGCAGTGCCTGGGGACAGCTGAATTCACCCCTCCACTTT. Amino acid sequence: CSAWGQLNSPLHF.

This clonotype came up a few times. V usage is TRBV7-9 and J usage is TRBJ1-5; a weak D match, TRBD1 (5 bases). The CDR3 sequence is 14 residues long. V lost 3 bases to trimming and J lost 5 bases, with 11 bases between them. Germline-derived CDR1 and CDR2 are SEHNR and FQNEAQ (reference sequence). Here the CDR3 reads CASSFSRVDQPQHF. In DNA, the CDR3 is TGTGCCAGCAGCTTCAGCAGGGTTGATCAGCCCCAGCATTTT.

The sample holds a few counts of this clonotype. This chain connects TRBV5-1 to TRBJ1-1; D gene ambiguous. The CDR3 consists of 12 residues. With 4 bases removed from V and 6 bases from J, the gap between germline ends came to 10 bases. CDR1 and CDR2 (germline): SGHRS, YFSETQ. CDR3 sequence (DNA): TGCGCCAGCAGCCCGGCTGATTCTGAAGCTTTCTTT. It yields the protein CASSPADSEAFF.

This clonotype was recorded at least ten times. The gene calls are TRBV12-3 or TRBV12-4 and TRBJ1-3, with D possibly matching TRBD1 (6 bases). The CDR3 has 13 amino acids. Deletions cut 3 bases from V and 6 bases from J, with 9 bases between. The CDR3 reads CASSFRTANTIYF. The CDR3 bases are TGTGCCAGCAGTTTTCGGACAGCAAACACCATATATTTT.

This clonotype was seen at least ten times. The chain carries TRBV24-1 and TRBJ1-1; a weak D match, TRBD1 (6 bases). This CDR3 has 14 amino acids. Trimming stripped 4 bases from V and 4 bases from J, with 12 bases between. Germline V lookup: CDR1 KGHDR, CDR2 SFDVKD. This CDR3 is CATSEGAQGTEAFF. DNA of the CDR3: TGTGCCACCAGTGAGGGGGCGCAGGGCACTGAAGCTTTCTTT.

At least ten counts were recorded for this clonotype. The chain links TRBV7-9 to TRBJ1-4; D is uncertain. V lost 5 bases and J lost 0, with 10 bases in between. The CDR3 runs to 15 residues. CDR1 is SEHNR and CDR2 is FQNEAQ in the germline V gene (reference sequence). The CDR3 DNA sequence: TGTGCCAGCAGCACTTACAAAGCAACTAATGAAAAACTGTTTTTT. It yields the protein CASSTYKATNEKLFF.

The rearrangement uses TRBV20-1 and TRBJ2-5, with D possibly matching TRBD2 (5 bases). The CDR3 is 11 residues long. Germline loops: CDR1 DFQATT, CDR2 SNEGSKA (reference sequence). The ends were cut back, 6 bases at V and 7 bases at J, with 12 bases in the middle. The CDR3 nucleotides are TGCAGTGCAGCGGCGGGCGGGACCCAGTACTTC. Translated, it gives CSAAAGGTQYF.

In its sample, this clonotype was seen a few times. The CDR3 protein is CASSLEFGQEGNTIYF. The CDR3 coding sequence is TGCGCCAGCAGCTTGGAATTCGGGCAAGAGGGAAACACCATATATTTT. The chain joins TRBV5-1 to TRBJ1-3; D uncertain. CDR3 size: 16 residues. Deletions cut 0 bases from V and 4 bases from J, with 14 bases between. From germline, CDR1 is SGHRS and CDR2 YFSETQ.